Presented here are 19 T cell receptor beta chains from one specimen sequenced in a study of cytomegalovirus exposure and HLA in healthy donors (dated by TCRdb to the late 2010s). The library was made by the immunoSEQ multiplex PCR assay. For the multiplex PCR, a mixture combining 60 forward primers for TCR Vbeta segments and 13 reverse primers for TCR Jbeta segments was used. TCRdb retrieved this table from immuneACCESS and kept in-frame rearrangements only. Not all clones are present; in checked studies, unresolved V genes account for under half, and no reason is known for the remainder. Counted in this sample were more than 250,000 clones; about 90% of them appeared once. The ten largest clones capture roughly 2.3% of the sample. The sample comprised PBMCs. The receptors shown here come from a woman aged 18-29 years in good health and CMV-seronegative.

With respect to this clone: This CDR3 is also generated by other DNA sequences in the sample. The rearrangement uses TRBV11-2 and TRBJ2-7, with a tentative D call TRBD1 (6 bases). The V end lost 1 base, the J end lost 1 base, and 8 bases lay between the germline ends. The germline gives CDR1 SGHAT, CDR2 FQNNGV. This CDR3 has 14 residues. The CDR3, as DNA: TGTGCCAGCAGCTTAGGCAGGGGTTCCTACGAGCAGTACTTC. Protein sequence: CASSLGRGSYEQYF.

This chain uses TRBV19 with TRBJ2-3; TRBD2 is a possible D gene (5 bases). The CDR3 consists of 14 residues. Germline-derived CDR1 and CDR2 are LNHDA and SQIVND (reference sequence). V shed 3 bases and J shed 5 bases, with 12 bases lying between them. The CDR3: CASSIGLERDTQYF. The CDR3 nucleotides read TGTGCCAGTAGTATTGGACTTGAAAGAGATACGCAGTATTTT.

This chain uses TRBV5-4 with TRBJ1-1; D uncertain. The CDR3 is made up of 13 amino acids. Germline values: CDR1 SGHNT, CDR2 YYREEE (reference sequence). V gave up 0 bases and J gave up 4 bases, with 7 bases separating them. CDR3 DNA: TGTGCCAGCAGCTTGGCAGAATCCACTGAAGCTTTCTTT. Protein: CASSLAESTEAFF.

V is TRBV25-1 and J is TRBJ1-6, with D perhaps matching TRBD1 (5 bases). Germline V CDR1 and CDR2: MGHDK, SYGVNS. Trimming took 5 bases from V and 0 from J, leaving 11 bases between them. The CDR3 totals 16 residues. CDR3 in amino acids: CASSSGWGSYNSPLHF. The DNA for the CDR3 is TGTGCCAGCAGTTCAGGGTGGGGCTCCTATAATTCACCCCTCCACTTT. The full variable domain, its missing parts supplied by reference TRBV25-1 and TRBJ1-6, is EADIYQTPRYLVIGTGKKITLECSQTMGHDKMYWYQQDPGMELHLIHYSYGVNSTEKGDLSSESTVSRIRTEHFPLTLESARPSHTSQYLCASSSGWGSYNSPLHFGNGTRLTVT.

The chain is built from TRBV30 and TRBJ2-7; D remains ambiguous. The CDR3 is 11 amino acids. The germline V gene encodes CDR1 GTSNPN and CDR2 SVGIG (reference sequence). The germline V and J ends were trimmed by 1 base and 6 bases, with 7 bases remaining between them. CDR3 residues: CAWSEYGEQYF. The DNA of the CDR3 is TGTGCCTGGAGTGAATACGGCGAGCAGTACTTC.

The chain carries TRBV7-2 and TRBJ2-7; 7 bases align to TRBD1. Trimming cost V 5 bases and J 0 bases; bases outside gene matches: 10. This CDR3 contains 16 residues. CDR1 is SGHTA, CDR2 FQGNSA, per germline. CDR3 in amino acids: CASSRQGRVSSYEQYF. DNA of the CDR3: TGTGCCAGCAGCCGACAGGGAAGGGTGAGCTCCTACGAGCAGTACTTC. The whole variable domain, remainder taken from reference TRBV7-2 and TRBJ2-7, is GAGVSQSPSNKVTEKGKDVELRCDPISGHTALYWYRQSLGQGLEFLIYFQGNSAPDKSGLPSDRFSAERTGGSVSTLTIQRTQQEDSAVYLCASSRQGRVSSYEQYFGPGTRLTVT.

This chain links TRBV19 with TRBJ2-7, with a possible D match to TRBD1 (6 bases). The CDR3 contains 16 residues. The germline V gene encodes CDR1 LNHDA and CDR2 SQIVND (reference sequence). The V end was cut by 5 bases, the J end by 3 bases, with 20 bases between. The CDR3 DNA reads TGTGCCAGTAGTTGGGCAGCCTCTAAAGGGGGCTACGAGCAGTACTTC. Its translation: CASSWAASKGGYEQYF.

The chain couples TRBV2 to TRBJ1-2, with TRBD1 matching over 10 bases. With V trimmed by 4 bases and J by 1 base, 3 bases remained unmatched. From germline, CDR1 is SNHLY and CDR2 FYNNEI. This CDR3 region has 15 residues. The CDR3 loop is CASSARTGGNYGYTF. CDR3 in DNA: TGTGCCAGCAGTGCACGGACAGGGGGTAACTATGGCTACACCTTC. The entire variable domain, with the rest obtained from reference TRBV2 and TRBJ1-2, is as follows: EPEVTQTPSHQVTQMGQEVILRCVPISNHLYFYWYRQILGQKVEFLVSFYNNEISEKSEIFDDQFSVERPDGSNFTLKIRSTKLEDSAMYFCASSARTGGNYGYTFGSGTRLTVV.

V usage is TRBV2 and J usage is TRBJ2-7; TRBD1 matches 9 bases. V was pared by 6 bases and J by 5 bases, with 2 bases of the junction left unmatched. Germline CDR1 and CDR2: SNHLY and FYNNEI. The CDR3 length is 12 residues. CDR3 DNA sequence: TGTGCCAGCAGGACAGGGGGAAACGAGCAGTACTTC. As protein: CASRTGGNEQYF.

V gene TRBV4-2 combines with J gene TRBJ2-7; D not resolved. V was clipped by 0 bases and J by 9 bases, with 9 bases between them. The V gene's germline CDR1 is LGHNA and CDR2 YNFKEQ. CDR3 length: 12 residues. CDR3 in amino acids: CASSQDSSLQYF. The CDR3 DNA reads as TGTGCCAGCAGCCAAGATTCAAGCCTGCAGTACTTC.

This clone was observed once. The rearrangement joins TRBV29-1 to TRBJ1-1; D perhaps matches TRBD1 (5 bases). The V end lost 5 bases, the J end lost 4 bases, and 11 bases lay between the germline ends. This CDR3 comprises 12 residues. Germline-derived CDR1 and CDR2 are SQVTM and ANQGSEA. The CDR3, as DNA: TGCAGCGTTTTTCTGGGGGGCACTGAAGCTTTCTTT. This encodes CSVFLGGTEAFF.

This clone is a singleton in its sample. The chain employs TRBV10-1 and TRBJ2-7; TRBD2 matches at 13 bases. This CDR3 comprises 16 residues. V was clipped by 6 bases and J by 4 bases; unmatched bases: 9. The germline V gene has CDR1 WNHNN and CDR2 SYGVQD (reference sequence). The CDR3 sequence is CASREPTSGGLYEQYF. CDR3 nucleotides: TGCGCCAGCAGAGAACCGACTAGCGGGGGGTTGTACGAGCAGTACTTC.

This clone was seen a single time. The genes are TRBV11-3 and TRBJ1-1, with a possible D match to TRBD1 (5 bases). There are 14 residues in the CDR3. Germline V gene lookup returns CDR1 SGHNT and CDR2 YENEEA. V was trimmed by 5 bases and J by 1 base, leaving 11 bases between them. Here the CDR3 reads CASSRGGANTEAFF. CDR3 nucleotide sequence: TGTGCCAGCAGCCGGGGGGGAGCGAACACTGAAGCTTTCTTT.

The CDR3 protein is CASSWVSSGGAINEQFF. CDR3 bases: TGTGCCAGCAGTTGGGTATCTAGCGGGGGGGCCATCAATGAGCAGTTCTTC. This chain joins TRBV27 and TRBJ2-1; 12 bases fit TRBD2. V was pared by 4 bases and J by 6 bases, with 10 bases of the junction left unmatched. CDR3 length: 17 amino acids. The germline V gene has CDR1 MNHEY and CDR2 SMNVEV (reference sequence).

CDR3 amino acids: CASSLRAGVMNTGELFF. CDR3 nucleotide sequence: TGTGCCAGCAGCCTTCGAGCGGGGGTCATGAACACCGGGGAGCTGTTTTTT. The chain carries TRBV5-4 and TRBJ2-2; 8 bases match TRBD2. This CDR3 is built from 17 residues. CDR1 and CDR2 (germline): SGHNT, YYREEE (reference sequence). V trimming: 4 bases; J trimming: 1 base; junction bases outside the gene matches: 9.

CDR3 in DNA: TGTGCCAGCAGCTTGAGGTATCGGCAGGGATATGGGAATGAGCAGTTCTTC. Protein sequence: CASSLRYRQGYGNEQFF. The V call is TRBV5-6, the J call TRBJ2-1, with D possibly being TRBD1 (5 bases). Germline V gene sequence: CDR1 SGHDT, CDR2 YYEEEE. Trimming removed 1 base at V and 7 bases at J, with 21 bases between. The CDR3 loop spans 17 amino acids.

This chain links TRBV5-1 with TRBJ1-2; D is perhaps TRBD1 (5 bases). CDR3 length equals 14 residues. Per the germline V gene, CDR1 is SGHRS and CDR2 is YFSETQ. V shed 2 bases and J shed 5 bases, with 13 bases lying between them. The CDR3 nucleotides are TGCGCCAGCAGCTTAGGGGAGCGGGCTTATGGCTACACCTTC. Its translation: CASSLGERAYGYTF.

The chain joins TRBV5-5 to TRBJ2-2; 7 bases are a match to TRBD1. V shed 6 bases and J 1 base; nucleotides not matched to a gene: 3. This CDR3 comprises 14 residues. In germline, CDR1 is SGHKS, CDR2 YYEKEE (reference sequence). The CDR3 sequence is CASNNRGNTGELFF. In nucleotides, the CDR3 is TGTGCCAGCAATAACAGGGGGAACACCGGGGAGCTGTTTTTT.

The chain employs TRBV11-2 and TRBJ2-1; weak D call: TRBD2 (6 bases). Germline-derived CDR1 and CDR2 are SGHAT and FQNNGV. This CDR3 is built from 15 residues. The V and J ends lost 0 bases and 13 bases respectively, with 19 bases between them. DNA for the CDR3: TGTGCCAGCAGCTTAGACTACACCGGGAGAGATAGTCAGTTCTTC. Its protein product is CASSLDYTGRDSQFF.